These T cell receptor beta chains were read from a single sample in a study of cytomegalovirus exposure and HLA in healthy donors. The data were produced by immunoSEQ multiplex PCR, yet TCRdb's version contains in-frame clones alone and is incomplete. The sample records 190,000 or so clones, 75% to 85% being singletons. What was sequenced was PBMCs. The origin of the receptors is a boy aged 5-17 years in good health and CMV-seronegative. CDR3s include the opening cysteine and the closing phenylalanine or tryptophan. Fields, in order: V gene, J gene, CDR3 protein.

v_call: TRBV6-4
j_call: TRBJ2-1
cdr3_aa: CASSSGGFSYNEQFF

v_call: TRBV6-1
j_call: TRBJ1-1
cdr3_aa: CASSADEGSGTEAFF

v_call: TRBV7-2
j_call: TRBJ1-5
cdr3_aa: CASSLGGQGWNQPQHF

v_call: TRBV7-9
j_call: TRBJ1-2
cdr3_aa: CASSFDRYYGYTF

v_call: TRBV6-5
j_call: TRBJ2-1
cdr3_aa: CASRIGLAEYNEQFF

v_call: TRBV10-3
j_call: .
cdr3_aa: CAISELGEQYF

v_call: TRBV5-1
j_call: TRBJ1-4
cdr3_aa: CASSRDGTGGWGHEKLFF

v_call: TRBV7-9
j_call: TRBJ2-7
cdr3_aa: CASSPWDRVGYEQYF

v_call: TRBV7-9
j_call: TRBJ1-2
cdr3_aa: CASSLSIEGYTF

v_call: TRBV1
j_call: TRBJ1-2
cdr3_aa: CTALSGNYHGYTF

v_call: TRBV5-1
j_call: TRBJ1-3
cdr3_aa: CASSLAGSGNTIYF

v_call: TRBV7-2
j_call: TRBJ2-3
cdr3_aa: CASSLLGAGADTQYF

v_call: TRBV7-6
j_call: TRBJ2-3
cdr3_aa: CASSLRPGSLPYTQYF

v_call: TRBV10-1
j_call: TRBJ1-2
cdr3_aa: CASSESPCGPGYTF

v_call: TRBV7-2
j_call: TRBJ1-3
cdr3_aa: CASKRDRTGNTIYF

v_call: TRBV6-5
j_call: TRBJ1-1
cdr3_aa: CASSTTPSGSAFF

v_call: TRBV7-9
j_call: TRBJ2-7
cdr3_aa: CSSSFKGGTDRTYEQYF